This entry lists 32 T cell receptor beta chains sequenced from one sample in a study of identical twins. TCRdb ran MiXCR on the 5' RACE reads and lists one entry per CDR3 protein. The data hold 450,000 or so distinct CDR3 sequences, with roughly 13% observed a single time. These data also featured in a second study, about yellow fever vaccine responses in identical twins.

The material sequenced was CD4+ T cells sorted from blood. These receptor sequences come from a woman aged 18-29 years in good health.

This chain uses TRBV4-2 with TRBJ2-2, with 16 bases lining up with TRBD2. Germline V gene sequence: CDR1 LGHNA, CDR2 YNFKEQ. This CDR3 is built from 17 residues. The junction had 5 bases not matched to a gene; V was cut back by 3 bases and J by 7 bases. The CDR3 spells CASSQGLAGGRSGELFF. For the CDR3, the DNA is TGTGCCAGCAGCCAGGGACTAGCGGGAGGGCGGAGCGGGGAGCTGTTTTTT.

A few counts support this clonotype. V usage is TRBV11-2 and J usage is TRBJ2-5; 14 bases match TRBD2. The germline CDR1 and CDR2 sequences are SGHAT and FQNNGV. With 5 bases clipped from V and 1 base from J, the junction kept 12 bases outside the gene matches. The CDR3 length is 19 residues. The CDR3 region has the DNA TGTGCCAGCAGCATTAGAGGGGGACTAGCGGGAGTAGGCCAAGAGACCCAGTACTTC. Protein sequence: CASSIRGGLAGVGQETQYF.

This clonotype occurred many times. The chain uses TRBV29-1 and TRBJ1-1; no firm D call. Per the germline V gene, CDR1 is SQVTM and CDR2 is ANQGSEA. The length of the CDR3 is 12 residues. V was shortened by 5 bases and J by 6 bases, with 13 bases between the two germline ends. The CDR3 is CSVRFDGPEAFF. The CDR3, as DNA: TGCAGCGTTAGGTTTGATGGACCTGAAGCTTTCTTT.

This clonotype has ten or more counts. The chain has TRBV2 and TRBJ2-1; 11 bases map to TRBD1. Germline trimming cut 9 bases from V and 3 bases from J; bases unmatched to any gene: 4. CDR3 length: 14 residues. Germline V gene lookup returns CDR1 SNHLY and CDR2 FYNNEI. CDR3 sequence reads: CASTGTGGYNEQFF. DNA for the CDR3: TGTGCCAGTACCGGGACAGGGGGCTACAATGAGCAGTTCTTC.

The rearrangement joins TRBV6-1 to TRBJ2-4; the D gene is possibly TRBD2 (5 bases). Germline CDR1 and CDR2: MNHNS and SASEGT. The CDR3 is made up of 13 amino acids. The ends were cut back, 8 bases at V and 0 bases at J, with 8 bases in the middle. The CDR3 protein is CASYGLAKNIQYF. The CDR3 DNA is TGTGCCAGCTATGGACTAGCCAAAAACATTCAGTACTTC.

This clonotype was detected many times. V is TRBV5-1 and J is TRBJ2-5; no firm D call. Germline CDR1 and CDR2: SGHRS and YFSETQ. The CDR3 extends over 14 amino acids. V was shortened by 0 bases and J by 1 base, with 7 bases between the two germline ends. Here the CDR3 DNA reads TGCGCCAGCAGCTTGGGGTCATCCCAAGAGACCCAGTACTTC. It specifies CASSLGSSQETQYF.

This clonotype came up a few times. As DNA, the CDR3 is TGCAGCACGACAGGGGGAAGCCCCGGGGAGCTGTTTTTT. This translates into CSTTGGSPGELFF. The chain carries TRBV29-1 and TRBJ2-2, with 9 bases matching TRBD1. Germline V gene lookup returns CDR1 SQVTM and CDR2 ANQGSEA. The CDR3 contains 13 residues. V was pared by 8 bases and J by 6 bases, with 7 bases of the junction left unmatched.

This clonotype was counted between two and nine times. V and J are TRBV6-2 or TRBV6-3 and TRBJ2-7, with 7 bases fitting TRBD2. CDR3 length: 15 amino acids. J gave up 5 bases and V 5 bases, and 12 bases lay outside the gene matches. Germline lookup yields CDR1 MNHEY and CDR2 SVGEGT. The CDR3 sequence: CASSPLLATYDEQYF. In nucleotides, the CDR3 is TGTGCCAGCAGTCCATTACTAGCGACCTACGACGAGCAGTACTTC.

The genes are TRBV2 and TRBJ2-5, with a possible D match to TRBD1 (5 bases). This CDR3 is 13 amino acids long. V was trimmed by 7 bases and J by 3 bases, leaving 12 bases between them. The germline CDR1 and CDR2 sequences are SNHLY and FYNNEI. For the CDR3, the DNA is TGTGCCAGCACAGCAGGGCGCGAAGAGACCCAGTACTTC. Its translation is CASTAGREETQYF.

This clonotype was seen more than once but under ten times. The chain carries TRBV7-2 and TRBJ2-1; D gene uncertain. The CDR3 totals 14 residues. The germline V gene encodes CDR1 SGHTA and CDR2 FQGNSA. V lost 3 bases to trimming and J lost 3 bases, with 9 bases between them. CDR3 DNA sequence: TGTGCCAGCAGCTTGAGCGCCCGCTACAATGAGCAGTTCTTC. Translating gives CASSLSARYNEQFF.

In this sample, this clonotype turned up a few times. A much larger clone differs from this one at a single base, so this may be a read error. The gene calls are TRBV5-1 and TRBJ2-3; 12 bases match TRBD1. This CDR3 comprises 15 residues. Losses at the gene ends were 3 bases for V and 4 bases for J; bases not matched to a gene: 3. The V gene's germline CDR1 is SGHRS and CDR2 YFSETQ. In DNA form, the CDR3 reads TGCGCCAGCAGCTCCCGGGACAGGGGGCCAGATACGCAGTATTTT. This translates into CASSSRDRGPDTQYF.

This clonotype was found a few times. The chain couples TRBV7-9 to TRBJ2-7; D is perhaps TRBD2 (6 bases). Trimming shortened V by 5 bases and J by 3 bases, and 20 bases separated the two germline ends. Germline loops: CDR1 SEHNR, CDR2 FQNEAQ (reference sequence). The CDR3 has 16 residues. The CDR3 coding sequence is TGTGCCAGCAGCGCCTTCGTTGGGACTGGAGACTACGAGCAGTACTTC. It codes for CASSAFVGTGDYEQYF.

There are many counts of this clonotype. This chain uses TRBV4-3 with TRBJ2-1; D possibly corresponds to TRBD2 (6 bases). The germline V gene encodes CDR1 LGHNA and CDR2 YSLEER. V was cut by 6 bases and J by 4 bases, with 13 bases left in between. This CDR3 has 14 amino acids. The CDR3 sequence: CASSGTLKYNEQFF. CDR3 nucleotides: TGCGCCAGCAGTGGGACTCTGAAATACAATGAGCAGTTCTTC.

At least ten counts were recorded for this clonotype. The J gene is TRBJ1-6, the V gene TRBV5-1; 8 bases line up with TRBD1. Germline V gene data show CDR1 as SGHRS and CDR2 as YFSETQ. The CDR3 contains 17 residues. The J segment lost 0 bases and the V segment lost 0 bases, leaving 2 bases of the junction unmatched. The CDR3 protein is CASSLVTGGSYNSPLHF. CDR3 DNA sequence: TGCGCCAGCAGCTTGGTTACAGGGGGCTCCTATAATTCACCCCTCCACTTT.

The V gene is TRBV7-9, the J gene TRBJ2-5; a possible D gene is TRBD1 (5 bases). V was clipped by 1 base and J by 7 bases, with 7 bases between them. The CDR3 is 12 residues long. Germline CDR1 SEHNR, CDR2 FQNEAQ (reference sequence). The CDR3 region is CASSLGQTTQYF. DNA of the CDR3: TGTGCCAGCAGCTTAGGACAGACGACCCAGTACTTC.

This clonotype was seen many times. The chain joins TRBV5-1 to TRBJ1-1, with 7 bases identical to TRBD1. V was clipped by 4 bases and J by 2 bases; unmatched bases: 5. CDR1 and CDR2 from the germline V gene are SGHRS and YFSETQ. The CDR3 is 14 amino acids. The CDR3 here is CASSLRGTNTEAFF. The DNA for the CDR3 is TGCGCCAGCAGCCTCAGGGGGACAAACACTGAAGCTTTCTTT.

This clonotype has only a few counts. This rearrangement joins TRBV28 to TRBJ2-3; 13 nucleotides match TRBD2. Trimming at V came to 4 bases and at J to 0 bases, leaving 16 bases not matched to a gene. Germline CDR1 reads MDHEN; CDR2 reads SYDVKM. The CDR3 has 21 residues. The CDR3 here is CASSSTGTSGVIFGSTDTQYF. For the CDR3, the DNA is TGTGCCAGCAGTTCCACCGGGACTAGCGGGGTGATTTTTGGTAGCACAGATACGCAGTATTTT.

The chain links TRBV7-8 to TRBJ2-7; 11 bases line up with TRBD2. The CDR3 consists of 15 residues. The germline gives CDR1 SGHVS, CDR2 FQNEAQ. The V and J ends lost 4 bases and 4 bases, in that order; junction bases with no gene match: 6. DNA of the CDR3: TGTGCCAGCAGCTACCGACTAGCGGGAAATTACGAGCAGTACTTC. Translated: CASSYRLAGNYEQYF.

There are a few counts of this clonotype. V gene TRBV14 combines with J gene TRBJ2-3; tentatively, D is TRBD2 (5 bases). There are 15 residues in the CDR3. From germline, CDR1 is SGHDN and CDR2 FVKESK. V gave up 4 bases and J gave up 3 bases, with 14 bases separating them. As DNA, the CDR3 is TGTGCCAGCAGCCCCTTAAGAGGGAGTACAGATACGCAGTATTTT. Its translation: CASSPLRGSTDTQYF.

In DNA form, the CDR3 reads TGTGCCATCAAGACTAGTGAGGAGACCCAGTACTTC. As protein: CAIKTSEETQYF. The chain links TRBV10-3 to TRBJ2-5, with D maybe TRBD2 (6 bases). The CDR3 is 12 amino acids. V shed 7 bases and J shed 5 bases, with 11 bases lying between them. Germline CDR1 reads ENHRY; CDR2 reads SYGVKD.

The chain carries TRBV28 and TRBJ2-7; 7 bases match TRBD1. The CDR3 has 15 amino acids. CDR1 MDHEN and CDR2 SYDVKM come from the germline V gene. Unmatched junction bases numbered 10, after V lost 7 bases and J lost 1 base. For the CDR3, the DNA is TGTGCCAGCAACTTGCCCAGGGGGACATCCTACGAGCAGTACTTC. It encodes CASNLPRGTSYEQYF.

The chain is built from TRBV7-9 and TRBJ2-7; D is ambiguous. The germline CDR1 and CDR2 sequences are SEHNR and FQNEAQ (reference sequence). The length of the CDR3 is 14 residues. Trimming took 1 base from V and 2 from J, leaving 9 bases between them. The CDR3 coding sequence is TGTGCCAGCAGCTTAGTTCAGAACCCCTACGAGCAGTACTTC. Amino acid sequence: CASSLVQNPYEQYF.

This clonotype was seen many times. The genes are TRBV28 and TRBJ2-2; D might be TRBD1 (5 bases). The CDR3 spans 16 residues. V was trimmed by 1 base and J by 7 bases, leaving 16 bases between them. Germline CDR1 reads MDHEN; CDR2 reads SYDVKM. The CDR3 sequence is CASSLSGATLGGELFF. In DNA, the CDR3 is TGTGCCAGCAGTTTATCTGGGGCCACATTGGGCGGGGAGCTGTTTTTT.

This chain uses TRBV20-1 with TRBJ1-5; D gene uncertain. Germline V CDR1 and CDR2: DFQATT, SNEGSKA (reference sequence). Trimming shortened V by 7 bases and J by 1 base, and 11 bases separated the two germline ends. The CDR3 runs 13 residues. In DNA, the CDR3 is TGCAGTGTTGGGGAATTGAGCAATCAGCCCCAGCATTTT. Its protein is CSVGELSNQPQHF.

The chain recombines TRBV6-2 or TRBV6-3 with TRBJ2-7, with a weak D call TRBD1 (5 bases). The length of the CDR3 is 13 residues. V lost 5 bases and J 3 bases, leaving 11 bases between the germline ends. Germline V gives CDR1 MNHEY, CDR2 SVGEGT. The CDR3 nucleotides read TGTGCCAGCAGTAAGGACACTGACTACGAGCAGTACTTC. Translation gives CASSKDTDYEQYF.

The chain uses TRBV4-1 and TRBJ1-1; TRBD1 is a possible D gene (5 bases). This CDR3 region has 15 residues. The V end lost 2 bases, the J end lost 5 bases, and 15 bases lay between the germline ends. Germline CDR1 and CDR2: MGHRA and YSYEKL. The DNA of the CDR3 is TGCGCCAGCAGCCAATCTTCTCCCGGGGGGACTGAAGCTTTCTTT. Translation: CASSQSSPGGTEAFF.

V and J are TRBV7-9 and TRBJ2-7, with TRBD2 matching 10 bases. Trimming at V came to 4 bases and at J to 2 bases, leaving 5 bases not matched to a gene. From germline, CDR1 is SEHNR and CDR2 FQNEAQ (reference sequence). The CDR3 is 15 residues long. This CDR3 reads CASSSKLAGPYEQYF. The DNA of the CDR3 is TGTGCCAGCAGCTCGAAACTAGCGGGGCCCTACGAGCAGTACTTC.

This clonotype has only a few counts. The V gene is TRBV27, the J gene TRBJ2-6; D may be TRBD1 (5 bases). The length of the CDR3 is 17 residues. The germline V gene has CDR1 MNHEY and CDR2 SMNVEV (reference sequence). V gave up 5 bases and J gave up 0 bases, with 14 bases separating them. This CDR3 is CASSPRQPTSGANVLTF. The CDR3 nucleotides are TGTGCCAGCAGTCCCAGACAGCCTACCTCTGGGGCCAACGTCCTGACTTTC. Full variable domain (remainder filled in from reference TRBV27 and TRBJ2-6): EAQVTQNPRYLITVTGKKLTVTCSQNMNHEYMSWYRQDPGLGLRQIYYSMNVEVTDKGDVPEGYKVSRKEKRNFPLILESPSPNQTSLYFCASSPRQPTSGANVLTFGAGSRLTVL.

This clonotype was observed many times. The chain employs TRBV5-1 and TRBJ2-5, with 7 nucleotides matching TRBD1. CDR3 length: 16 amino acids. Unmatched junction bases numbered 8, after V lost 2 bases and J lost 1 base. Germline assignment: CDR1 SGHRS and CDR2 YFSETQ. CDR3 coding DNA: TGCGCCAGCAGCTTCTTAGGGGGCAGGGCCCAAGAGACCCAGTACTTC. It specifies CASSFLGGRAQETQYF. The entire variable domain, with the rest obtained from reference TRBV5-1 and TRBJ2-5, is as follows: KAGVTQTPRYLIKTRGQQVTLSCSPISGHRSVSWYQQTPGQGLQFLFEYFSETQRNKGNFPGRFSGRQFSNSRSEMNVSTLELGDSALYLCASSFLGGRAQETQYFGPGTRLLVL.

V usage is TRBV5-4 and J usage is TRBJ2-4, with 7 bases aligning to TRBD1. CDR1 SGHNT and CDR2 YYREEE come from the germline V gene (reference sequence). The CDR3 has 13 amino acids. J lost 8 bases, V lost 3 bases, and 5 bases had no gene match. In nucleotides, the CDR3 is TGTGCCAGCAGCTCGGACCAGGGGGACATTCAGTACTTC. Protein: CASSSDQGDIQYF.

This sequence joins TRBV4-3 and TRBJ1-1; D is unresolved. V shed 0 bases and J shed 1 base, with 6 bases lying between them. Germline CDR1 reads LGHNA; CDR2 reads YSLEER. This CDR3 is 14 amino acids long. CDR3 DNA: TGCGCCAGCAGCCAAGATGGGTCGAACACTGAAGCTTTCTTT. It yields the protein CASSQDGSNTEAFF.

The V and J genes are TRBV11-2 and TRBJ2-2; D is perhaps TRBD1 (5 bases). The CDR3 runs to 18 residues. CDR1 and CDR2 from the germline V gene are SGHAT and FQNNGV. The V and J ends lost 4 bases and 0 bases respectively, with 18 bases between them. This CDR3 reads CASSSTRGKTANTGELFF. The CDR3 coding sequence is TGTGCCAGCAGCTCCACAAGAGGAAAGACAGCGAACACCGGGGAGCTGTTTTTT.